These T cell receptor beta chains were read from a single sample in a study of chemoradiotherapy in HPV16-positive cancers. Clones were sequenced by immunoSEQ multiplex PCR, and TCRdb holds only the in-frame ones, with some missing. The sample includes about 35,000 clones, about 90% of them seen just once. Source: blood, taken from a patient who underwent chemoradiotherapy. These receptors originate from a human donor with HPV-associated anogenital cancer. Both conserved end residues are part of each CDR3. D genes are given only for firm matches.

>-|TRBV9|TRBJ2-2
CASSVSGELFF
>-|TRBV6-1|TRBJ1-2
CATSRSDGSHYGYTF
>-|TRBV4-1|TRBJ2-7
CASSQVGARQYEQYF
>-|TRBV29-1|-
CSVVGGQGYEQYF
>TRBD1|TRBV9|TRBJ2-3
CASSVNRGPTDTQYF
>-|TRBV9|TRBJ1-1
CASSPSSGWNTEAFF
>-|TRBV9|TRBJ2-5
CASSAFGRGRETQYF
>TRBD2|TRBV6-1|TRBJ2-2
CASGERGVGTGELFF
>TRBD2|TRBV6-1|TRBJ2-2
CASSEHPPAGGTGELFF
>TRBD1|TRBV2|TRBJ1-1
CASTWTGEAFF
>-|TRBV4-3|TRBJ1-2
CASSQDRGYGYTF
>-|TRBV6-6|TRBJ2-5
CASSYVGQTRGDQYF
>-|TRBV7-9|TRBJ1-5
CASSLGGRGYQPQHF
>-|TRBV7-2|TRBJ1-2
CASSSRRPRGNYGYTF
>-|TRBV7-8|TRBJ2-1
CASSLGSNEQFF
>TRBD1|TRBV6-6|TRBJ1-1
CASSPPSRGLTEAFF
>-|TRBV9|TRBJ2-5
CASSVPTRGAQETQYF
>-|TRBV11-2|TRBJ1-3
CASSAQGVSGNTIYF
>-|TRBV10-3|TRBJ2-5
CAISAEGLETQYF
>-|TRBV7-2|TRBJ1-2
CASHLEGGVNYGYTF
>-|TRBV7-2|TRBJ1-1
CASSSYWRMNTEAFF
>-|TRBV7-9|TRBJ1-2
CASSLGELYGYTF
>TRBD2|TRBV7-6|TRBJ2-7
CASSLTSGGPYEQYF
>TRBD2|TRBV10-3|TRBJ2-1
CAINSAVAGANEQFF
>TRBD1|TRBV5-1|TRBJ1-1
CASSLSTGGGTEAFF
>-|TRBV5-1|TRBJ2-2
CASSLIASTGELFF
>-|TRBV5-1|TRBJ2-7
CASSSQGGNHEQYF
>-|TRBV11-3|TRBJ1-4
CASSLDGRPPTNEKLFF
>TRBD2|TRBV6-5|TRBJ2-7
CASSYSTSGGYEQYF
>-|TRBV30|TRBJ1-1
CAWSTQPGGMVEAFF
>TRBD2|TRBV4-3|TRBJ2-5
CASSQGSSGGAGETQYF
>-|TRBV4-3|TRBJ2-3
CASSLTRAIDTQYF
>-|TRBV11-1|TRBJ1-6
CASSTRVYNSPLHF
>-|TRBV10-1|TRBJ1-5
CARKAGPRFYQPQHF
>-|TRBV4-1|TRBJ1-3
CASSQEGGNTIYF
>TRBD2|TRBV6-6|TRBJ2-2
CASSRDPGGHSGELFF
>-|TRBV7-2|TRBJ2-1
CASSPVYSSYNEQFF
>-|TRBV27|TRBJ1-6
CASSPSREAYNSPLHF
>-|TRBV5-1|TRBJ2-7
CASSPGTVSYEQYF
>-|TRBV4-1|TRBJ2-3
CASSQVGQPTDTQYF
>-|TRBV5-4|TRBJ2-2
CASSPPRGANTGELFF
>TRBD1|TRBV28|TRBJ2-7
CASGQWTGWDEQYF
>TRBD2|TRBV28|TRBJ2-7
CASRLEGLYYYEQYF
>-|TRBV7-9|TRBJ1-4
CASSPRGPTNEKLFF
>TRBD1|TRBV4-1|TRBJ1-1
CASKRGTERTTEAFF
>TRBD1|TRBV4-1|TRBJ1-5
CASSQEGRQGDQPQHF
>TRBD2|TRBV18|TRBJ2-3
CASSPPGLAGGSSTDTQYF
>TRBD1|TRBV2|TRBJ1-1
CASSELGQGEAFF
>-|TRBV6-6|TRBJ1-5
CASSAPLGASNQPQHF
>TRBD2|TRBV6-5|TRBJ2-7
CASSMTSGGNYEQYF
>-|TRBV7-9|TRBJ2-7
CASTSTGQGYEQYF
>TRBD2|TRBV6-4|TRBJ2-7
CASSDPRGGPINEQYF
>-|TRBV27|TRBJ1-2
CASSLMGDGYTF
>-|TRBV6-5|TRBJ1-1
CASSYGRRRANTEAFF
>-|TRBV11-3|TRBJ1-1
CASSLSGVATEAFF
>-|TRBV4-2|TRBJ1-1
CASSQADGMNTEAFF
>TRBD1|TRBV6-6|TRBJ1-6
CASSYRRQGNSPLHF
>-|TRBV25-1|TRBJ2-5
CASSEFLGQETQYF
>-|TRBV13|TRBJ2-7
CASTTGTSYEQYF
>-|TRBV7-9|TRBJ2-2
CASSKDSLNTGELFF